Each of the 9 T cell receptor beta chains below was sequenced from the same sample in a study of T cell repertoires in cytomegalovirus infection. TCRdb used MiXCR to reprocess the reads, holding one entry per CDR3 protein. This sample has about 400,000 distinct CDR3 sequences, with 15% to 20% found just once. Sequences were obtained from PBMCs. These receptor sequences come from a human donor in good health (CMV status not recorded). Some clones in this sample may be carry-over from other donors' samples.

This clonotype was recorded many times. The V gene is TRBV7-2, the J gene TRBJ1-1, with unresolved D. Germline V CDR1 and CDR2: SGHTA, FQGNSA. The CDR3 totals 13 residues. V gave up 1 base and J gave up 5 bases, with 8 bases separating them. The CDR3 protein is CASSLEGSTEAFF. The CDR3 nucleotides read TGTGCCAGCAGCTTAGAAGGTAGTACTGAAGCTTTCTTT.

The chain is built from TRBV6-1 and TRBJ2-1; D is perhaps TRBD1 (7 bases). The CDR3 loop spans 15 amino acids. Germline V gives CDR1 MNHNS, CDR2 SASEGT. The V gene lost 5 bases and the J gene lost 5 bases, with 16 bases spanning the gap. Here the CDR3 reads CASSKGPGGHNEQFF. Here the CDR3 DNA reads TGTGCCAGCAGTAAAGGACCAGGGGGGCACAATGAGCAGTTCTTC.

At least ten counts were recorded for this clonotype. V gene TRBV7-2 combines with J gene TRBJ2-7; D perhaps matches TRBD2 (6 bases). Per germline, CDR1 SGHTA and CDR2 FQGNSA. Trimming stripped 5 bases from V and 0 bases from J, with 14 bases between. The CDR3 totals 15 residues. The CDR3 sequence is CASSPTGLNSYEQYF. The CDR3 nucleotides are TGTGCCAGCAGCCCCACGGGACTTAACTCCTACGAGCAGTACTTC.

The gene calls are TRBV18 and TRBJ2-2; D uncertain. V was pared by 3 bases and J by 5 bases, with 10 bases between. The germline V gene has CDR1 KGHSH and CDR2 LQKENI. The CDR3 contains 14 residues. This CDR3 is CASSPRSRTGELFF. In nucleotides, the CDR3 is TGTGCCAGCTCACCTCGGAGTCGGACCGGGGAGCTGTTTTTT.

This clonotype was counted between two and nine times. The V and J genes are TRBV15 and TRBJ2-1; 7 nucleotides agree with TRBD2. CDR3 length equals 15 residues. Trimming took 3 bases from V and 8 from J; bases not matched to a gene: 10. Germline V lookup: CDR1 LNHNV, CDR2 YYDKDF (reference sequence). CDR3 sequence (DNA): TGTGCCACCAGCAGGGGAGGGGACGGTTGGGATGAGCAGTTCTTC. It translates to CATSRGGDGWDEQFF.

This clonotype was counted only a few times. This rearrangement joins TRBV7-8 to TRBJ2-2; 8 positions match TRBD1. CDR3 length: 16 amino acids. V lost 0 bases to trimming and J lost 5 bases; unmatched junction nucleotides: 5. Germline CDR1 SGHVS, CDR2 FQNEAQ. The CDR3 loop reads CASSLAAGGATGELFF. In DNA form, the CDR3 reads TGTGCCAGCAGCTTAGCCGCAGGGGGCGCGACCGGGGAGCTGTTTTTT.

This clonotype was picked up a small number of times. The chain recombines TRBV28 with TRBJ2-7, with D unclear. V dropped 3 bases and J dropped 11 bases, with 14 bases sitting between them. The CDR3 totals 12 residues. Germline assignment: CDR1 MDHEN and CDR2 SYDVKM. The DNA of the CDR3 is TGTGCCAGCAGTTTTGATACGGATCGAGAGTACTTC. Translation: CASSFDTDREYF.

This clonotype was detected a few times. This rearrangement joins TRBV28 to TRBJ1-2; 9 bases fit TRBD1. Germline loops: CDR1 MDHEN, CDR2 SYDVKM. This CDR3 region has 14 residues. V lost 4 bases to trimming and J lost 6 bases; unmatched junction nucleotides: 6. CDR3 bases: TGTGCCAGCAGTTCGGGACAGGGAAGCCATGGCTACACCTTC. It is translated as CASSSGQGSHGYTF.

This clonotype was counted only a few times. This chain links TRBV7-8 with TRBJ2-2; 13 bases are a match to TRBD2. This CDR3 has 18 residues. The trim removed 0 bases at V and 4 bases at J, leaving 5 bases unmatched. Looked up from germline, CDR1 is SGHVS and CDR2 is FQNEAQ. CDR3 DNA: TGTGCCAGCAGCTTAGCTCCTTGGACTAGCGGGGGCACCGGGGAGCTGTTTTTT. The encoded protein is CASSLAPWTSGGTGELFF.